This TCR beta chain was observed in a study of blood T cell repertoires in COVID-19. Study-level background: Sites in the United States, Italy and Spain provided acute and convalescent COVID-19 samples. PBMCs, B-cell-depleted T cells, or T cells were the source of the cDNA or gDNA that made up the material.

Germline lookup yields CDR1 GTSNPN and CDR2 SVGIG (reference sequence). V was pared by 2 bases and J by 4 bases, with 7 bases of the junction left unmatched. The CDR3 is 14 amino acids. TCRdb's copy holds only in-frame clones and misses some; the assay was immunoSEQ multiplex PCR. The sample includes hundreds of thousands of clones, 84% of them seen just once. Assignments of participants to cohorts depended upon their own reported clinical history. This sequence was found in a young man with acute COVID-19. The sequencing input was PBMCs or T cells enriched from blood (not recorded which). The chain recombines TRBV30 with TRBJ1-2; TRBD1 aligns across 7 bases. This CDR3 is CAWSRQGFSYGYTF. Written as DNA, the CDR3 is TGTGCCTGGAGTCGACAGGGCTTCTCCTATGGCTACACCTTC.